The source of this TCR beta chain is a study of cytomegalovirus exposure and HLA in healthy donors. At the level of the study: Roughly 180 million T cells yielded 100 million or so unique TCR beta sequences, as an earlier analysis found. For the approximately 360 genotyped donors, around 76% fell within the Caucasian-associated ancestry cluster. Study-level points and caveats: A later analysis found common viral pathogens apparently linked to several of the most significant clusters. The investigators catalogued 160 or so TCR beta chains as cytomegalovirus-associated.

As regards this clone: Its matching antigen is unknown.

Researchers ran the PCR with 60 Vbeta and 13 Jbeta primers. Libraries were prepared by immunoSEQ multiplex PCR; TCRdb keeps only in-frame clonotypes and omits some of them. The sample has more than 140,000 clones. Trimming cost V 0 bases and J 5 bases; bases outside gene matches: 7. From germline, CDR1 is SGHDT and CDR2 YYEEEE. This CDR3 has 17 residues. The sequence came from a woman aged 18 to 35 in good health and CMV-seronegative. Sequencing was carried out using PBMCs. The chain couples TRBV5-6 to TRBJ2-7; 14 positions agree with TRBD2. The CDR3 DNA reads TGTGCCAGCAGCTTGGGACTAGCGGGAGGGCCTTTGAACGAGCAGTACGTC. Amino acids: CASSLGLAGGPLNEQYV.